These 28 T cell receptor beta chains were all obtained from the same sample, sequenced in a study of CD8 T cells in Susac syndrome. Random hexamers were used to reverse transcribe the RNA input (about 0.45 to 1 ug). TCRdb passed the immunoSEQ multiplex PCR reads through MiXCR, listing each CDR3 protein once. The table has roughly 200,000 distinct CDR3 sequences, over 90% seen once. The material sequenced was CD4+ T cells from PBMCs. Source of these receptors: a human donor with Susac syndrome.

The CDR3 DNA is TGTGCCAGCAGCAAACAGGGGATGAACACTGAAGCTTTCTTT. This translates into CASSKQGMNTEAFF. The chain has TRBV9 and TRBJ1-1; TRBD1 matches 7 bases. Trimming took 4 bases from V and 0 from J; bases not matched to a gene: 3. Germline CDR1 reads SGDLS; CDR2 reads YYNGEE. This CDR3 region has 14 residues.

V gene TRBV14 combines with J gene TRBJ1-2; no clear D gene. There are 15 residues in the CDR3. The germline CDR1 and CDR2 sequences are SGHDN and FVKESK. The V end was cut by 4 bases, the J end by 8 bases, with 20 bases between. For the CDR3, the DNA is TGTGCCAGCAGCCTTAATCCGGGAACCAGCGCGGGCTACACCTTC. Its translation is CASSLNPGTSAGYTF. The full variable domain, with the rest looked up from reference TRBV14 and TRBJ1-2, is EAGVTQFPSHSVIEKGQTVTLRCDPISGHDNLYWYRRVMGKEIKFLLHFVKESKQDESGMPNNRFLAERTGGTYSTLKVQPAELEDSGVYFCASSLNPGTSAGYTFGSGTRLTVV.

As regards this clonotype: Germline is not matched at one junction end, which may reflect a read error. The chain links TRBV20-1 to TRBJ2-3; 7 nucleotides match TRBD2. This CDR3 comprises 12 residues. Germline CDR1 is DFQATT and CDR2 is SNEGSKA (reference sequence). The CDR3 region has the DNA TGCAGTGCTGAGACTAGCAGAGATACGCAGTATTTT. Protein product: CSAETSRDTQYF.

This chain uses TRBV15 with TRBJ2-7, with TRBD1 as a possible D gene (5 bases). The CDR3 sequence is 14 residues long. Trimming removed 3 bases from V and 1 base from J, with 10 bases in between. Germline assignment: CDR1 LNHNV and CDR2 YYDKDF (reference sequence). The CDR3 coding sequence is TGTGCCACCAGCAGCGTTAGGGGATCCTACGAGCAGTACTTC. It encodes CATSSVRGSYEQYF.

V is TRBV19 and J is TRBJ1-5; no firm D call. Germline V CDR1 and CDR2: LNHDA, SQIVND (reference sequence). The CDR3 spans 14 residues. V lost 2 bases and J lost 4, with 9 bases in between. The CDR3 region is CASSITAGNQPQHF. In DNA, the CDR3 is TGTGCCAGTAGTATAACGGCGGGAAATCAGCCCCAGCATTTT.

The V and J genes are TRBV29-1 and TRBJ2-7; perhaps D is TRBD1 or TRBD2 (5 bases each). The CDR3 is 12 residues long. Germline CDR1 SQVTM, CDR2 ANQGSEA. Trimming removed 3 bases at V and 7 bases at J, with 13 bases between. CDR3: CSVEGRGEEQYF. CDR3 coding DNA: TGCAGCGTTGAGGGTCGAGGGGAAGAGCAGTACTTC.

This clonotype was counted once. This chain joins TRBV28 and TRBJ2-3, with 7 positions matching TRBD1. V trimming: 3 bases; J trimming: 3 bases; junction bases outside the gene matches: 12. Germline CDR1 is MDHEN and CDR2 is SYDVKM. The CDR3 covers 17 residues. CDR3 amino acids: CASSLSFGAGGTDTQYF. The CDR3 DNA follows: TGTGCCAGCAGTTTGAGTTTCGGGGCAGGGGGAACAGATACGCAGTATTTT.

This clonotype was observed once. The chain carries TRBV20-1 and TRBJ1-5; tentative D call: TRBD1 (5 bases). The CDR3 totals 12 residues. Germline V gene data show CDR1 as DFQATT and CDR2 as SNEGSKA (reference sequence). The V and J ends lost 6 bases and 7 bases respectively, with 13 bases between them. Here the CDR3 DNA reads TGCAGTGCCGGCTACAGGTCGCAGCCCCAGCATTTT. Its protein is CSAGYRSQPQHF.

V and J are TRBV9 and TRBJ1-1; D remains unclear. CDR3 length equals 14 residues. V gave up 0 bases and J gave up 4 bases, with 10 bases separating them. Germline V gene lookup returns CDR1 SGDLS and CDR2 YYNGEE. CDR3 nucleotide sequence: TGTGCCAGCAGCGTAGATGTCTTGGGCACTGAAGCTTTCTTT. Encoded protein: CASSVDVLGTEAFF.

This clonotype has just one count. CDR3 region: CASRTTGAYEQYF. DNA for the CDR3: TGTGCCAGCAGGACGACAGGGGCCTACGAGCAGTACTTC. V usage is TRBV2 and J usage is TRBJ2-7; 8 bases are shared with TRBD1. This CDR3 is built from 13 residues. Trimming removed 6 bases from V and 2 bases from J; junction bases left unmatched: 3. Germline V gene lookup returns CDR1 SNHLY and CDR2 FYNNEI.

The rearrangement links TRBV2 to TRBJ2-1; weak D call: TRBD2 (6 bases). The CDR3 totals 14 residues. Between the trimmed V and J ends, which lost 6 bases and 9 bases, there was a span of 18 bases. The germline CDR1 and CDR2 sequences are SNHLY and FYNNEI. CDR3 protein: CASSRLGVSSEQFF. The DNA of the CDR3 is TGTGCCAGCAGCCGACTAGGGGTTAGTAGTGAGCAGTTCTTC.

This sequence joins TRBV29-1 and TRBJ1-4; D is ambiguous. The CDR3 extends over 12 amino acids. The V end was cut by 5 bases, the J end by 5 bases, with 9 bases between. The germline gives CDR1 SQVTM, CDR2 ANQGSEA. The CDR3 reads CSVRGDNEKLFF. Here the CDR3 DNA reads TGCAGCGTTCGGGGTGACAATGAAAAACTGTTTTTT.

The rearrangement links TRBV30 to TRBJ2-1, with 13 bases matching TRBD2. The CDR3 is made up of 18 amino acids. V lost 0 bases to trimming and J lost 7 bases; unmatched junction nucleotides: 12. In germline, CDR1 is GTSNPN, CDR2 SVGIG (reference sequence). CDR3: CAWSVQSRTSGRDNEQFF. The CDR3 DNA reads as TGTGCCTGGAGTGTACAATCCCGTACTAGCGGGAGGGATAATGAGCAGTTCTTC.

The V gene is TRBV12-3 or TRBV12-4, the J gene TRBJ1-4, with 8 bases that match TRBD1. This CDR3 contains 14 residues. After removal of 5 bases from V and 10 bases from J, the junction contained 9 bases not matched to a gene. CDR3 amino acids: CASSHSTGEGKLFF. The DNA of the CDR3 is TGTGCCAGCAGTCACTCGACAGGGGAGGGAAAACTGTTTTTT.

This sequence joins TRBV20-1 and TRBJ1-2; 7 bases fit TRBD1. V lost 6 bases and J lost 7; bases outside the gene matches: 8. CDR1 and CDR2 (germline): DFQATT, SNEGSKA (reference sequence). The CDR3 spans 12 residues. The CDR3 here is CSATTGDRGYTF. CDR3 nucleotide sequence: TGCAGTGCCACTACAGGGGATCGTGGCTACACCTTC.

CDR3 nucleotides: TGTGCCAGCAGTGACGGAGGGGGAAGACGAAGCGGCTACACCTTC. This codes for CASSDGGGRRSGYTF. The chain carries TRBV27 and TRBJ1-2, with a weak D call TRBD1 (6 bases). The CDR3 length is 15 residues. Per the germline V gene, CDR1 is MNHEY and CDR2 is SMNVEV (reference sequence). The ends were cut back, 5 bases at V and 8 bases at J, with 21 bases in the middle.

The chain recombines TRBV29-1 with TRBJ2-5, with 8 bases aligning to TRBD2. The CDR3 contains 15 residues. Losses at the gene ends were 7 bases for V and 0 bases for J; bases not matched to a gene: 10. Germline-derived CDR1 and CDR2 are SQVTM and ANQGSEA. In DNA form, the CDR3 reads TGCAGCGCCCCCCGGGCGGGAGGCAACCAAGAGACCCAGTACTTC. Translated, it gives CSAPRAGGNQETQYF.

The chain employs TRBV15 and TRBJ1-4; D is perhaps TRBD1 (5 bases). Per germline, CDR1 LNHNV and CDR2 YYDKDF (reference sequence). Trimming left V 2 bases short and J 7 bases short, with 14 bases between. The CDR3 loop spans 15 amino acids. The CDR3 spells CATSRNTGRTEKLFF. CDR3 sequence (DNA): TGTGCCACCAGCAGAAATACGGGACGGACTGAAAAACTGTTTTTT.

The chain carries TRBV18 and TRBJ1-2; D uncertain. The V gene's germline CDR1 is KGHSH and CDR2 LQKENI. V was cut by 6 bases and J by 0 bases, with 8 bases left in between. The CDR3 consists of 13 residues. Here the CDR3 reads CASSQEANYGYTF. The CDR3 DNA follows: TGTGCCAGCTCCCAAGAAGCTAACTATGGCTACACCTTC.

The chain couples TRBV29-1 to TRBJ2-7; either TRBD1 or TRBD2 may supply D (5 bases each). The V gene lost 8 bases and the J gene lost 1 base, with 18 bases spanning the gap. Germline V gives CDR1 SQVTM, CDR2 ANQGSEA. The CDR3 is 14 residues long. In DNA form, the CDR3 reads TGCAGCTGCCGGGACGCCGGGTTTTCCTACGAGCAGTACTTC. It translates to CSCRDAGFSYEQYF.

The chain combines TRBV30 with TRBJ1-4; TRBD1 matches at 8 bases. This CDR3 comprises 15 residues. V dropped 5 bases and J dropped 8; count of bases not matched to a gene: 13. Germline V gene data show CDR1 as GTSNPN and CDR2 as SVGIG (reference sequence). The CDR3 DNA reads TGTGCCTGGCAGGGGGCGACTGGGGGAAACGAAAAACTGTTTTTT. It encodes CAWQGATGGNEKLFF.

The chain carries TRBV12-3 or TRBV12-4 and TRBJ2-2; 12 positions agree with TRBD2. V was clipped by 7 bases and J by 6 bases; unmatched bases: 6. This CDR3 comprises 15 residues. Here the CDR3 reads CASTRLAGVAGELFF. The DNA for the CDR3 is TGTGCCAGCACCCGACTAGCGGGAGTCGCCGGGGAGCTGTTTTTT.

This chain connects TRBV5-1 to TRBJ2-7; TRBD2 might be the D (5 bases). Trimming shortened V by 3 bases and J by 2 bases, and 12 bases separated the two germline ends. Germline lookup yields CDR1 SGHRS and CDR2 YFSETQ. This CDR3 contains 14 residues. The CDR3 region is CASSWETTPYEQYF. The CDR3 DNA reads TGCGCCAGCAGCTGGGAGACAACCCCCTACGAGCAGTACTTC.

Only one count was recorded for this clonotype. The chain recombines TRBV29-1 with TRBJ1-1; TRBD1 matches 8 bases. There are 15 residues in the CDR3. Per the germline V gene, CDR1 is SQVTM and CDR2 is ANQGSEA. V shed 8 bases and J 8 bases; nucleotides not matched to a gene: 19. CDR3 sequence (DNA): TGCAGCACTCAGGTTAACAGGGGGAGTATGGTCGAAGCTTTCTTT. Translated: CSTQVNRGSMVEAFF.

The rearrangement uses TRBV5-1 and TRBJ2-1, with D perhaps matching TRBD2 (6 bases). The CDR3 covers 14 residues. V shed 2 bases and J shed 7 bases, with 13 bases lying between them. From germline, CDR1 is SGHRS and CDR2 YFSETQ. The CDR3 sequence: CASSFRLGGNEQFF. The CDR3 DNA is TGCGCCAGCAGCTTTCGACTAGGTGGAAATGAGCAGTTCTTC.

The chain recombines TRBV4-2 with TRBJ1-1; unclear D gene. Germline V gene data show CDR1 as LGHNA and CDR2 as YNFKEQ. CDR3 length equals 12 residues. V was cut by 0 bases and J by 7 bases, with 6 bases left in between. The CDR3, as DNA: TGTGCCAGCAGCCAAGATCGGAATGAAGCTTTCTTT. Translation: CASSQDRNEAFF.

The V and J genes are TRBV7-2 and TRBJ1-1; TRBD1 agrees at 9 bases. This CDR3 is built from 14 residues. The J segment lost 2 bases and the V segment lost 5 bases, leaving 3 bases of the junction unmatched. Per germline, CDR1 SGHTA and CDR2 FQGNSA. The CDR3 here is CASSMGQGNTEAFF. Here the CDR3 DNA reads TGTGCCAGCAGCATGGGACAGGGTAACACTGAAGCTTTCTTT. Based on the CDR3 plus reference TRBV7-2 and TRBJ1-1, the full variable domain is GAGVSQSPSNKVTEKGKDVELRCDPISGHTALYWYRQSLGQGLEFLIYFQGNSAPDKSGLPSDRFSAERTGGSVSTLTIQRTQQEDSAVYLCASSMGQGNTEAFFGQGTRLTVV.

The chain couples TRBV12-5 to TRBJ1-5; 7 nucleotides match TRBD1. J gave up 3 bases and V 4 bases, and 6 bases lay outside the gene matches. Germline assignment: CDR1 LGHNT and CDR2 FRNRAP. The CDR3 contains 15 residues. Here the CDR3 DNA reads TGTGCTAGTGGTTCGGGAAGGGGGCTCAATCAGCCCCAGCATTTT. This codes for CASGSGRGLNQPQHF.